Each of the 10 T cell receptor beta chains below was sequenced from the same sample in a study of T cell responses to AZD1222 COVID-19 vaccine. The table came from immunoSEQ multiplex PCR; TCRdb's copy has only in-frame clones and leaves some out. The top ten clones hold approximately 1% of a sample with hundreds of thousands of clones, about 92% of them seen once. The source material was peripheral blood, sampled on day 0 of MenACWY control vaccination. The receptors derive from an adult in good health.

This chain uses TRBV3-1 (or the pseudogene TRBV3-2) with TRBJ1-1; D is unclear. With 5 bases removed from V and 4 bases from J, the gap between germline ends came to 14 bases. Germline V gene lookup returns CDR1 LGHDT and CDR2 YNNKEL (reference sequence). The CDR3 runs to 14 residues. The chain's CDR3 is CASSDTSRTTEAFF. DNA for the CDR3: TGTGCCAGCAGCGATACGTCCAGGACCACTGAAGCTTTCTTT.

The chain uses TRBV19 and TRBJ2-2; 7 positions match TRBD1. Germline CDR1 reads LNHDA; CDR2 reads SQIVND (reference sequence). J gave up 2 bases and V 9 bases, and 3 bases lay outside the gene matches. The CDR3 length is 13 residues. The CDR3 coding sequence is TGTGCCAGCCGGGACAGAAACACCGGGGAGCTGTTTTTT. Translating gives CASRDRNTGELFF.

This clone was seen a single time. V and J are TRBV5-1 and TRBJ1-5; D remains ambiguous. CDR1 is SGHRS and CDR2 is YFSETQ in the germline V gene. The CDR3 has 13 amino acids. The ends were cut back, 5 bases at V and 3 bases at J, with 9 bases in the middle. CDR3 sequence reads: CASSFGFNQPQHF. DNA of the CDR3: TGCGCCAGCAGTTTTGGGTTCAATCAGCCCCAGCATTTT.

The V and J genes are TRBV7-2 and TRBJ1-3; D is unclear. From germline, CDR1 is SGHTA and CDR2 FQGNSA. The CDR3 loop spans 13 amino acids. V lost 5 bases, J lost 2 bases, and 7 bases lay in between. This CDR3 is CASSLSTGNTIYF. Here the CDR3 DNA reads TGTGCCAGCAGCCTGTCGACTGGAAACACCATATATTTT.

The CDR3 spells CASSTSDRGRFRANVLTF. The CDR3 DNA is TGTGCCAGTAGTACATCGGACAGGGGGCGATTTCGGGCCAACGTCCTGACTTTC. This rearrangement joins TRBV19 to TRBJ2-6; 11 bases match TRBD1. V was clipped by 4 bases and J by 5 bases; unmatched bases: 10. The length of the CDR3 is 18 residues. Germline values: CDR1 LNHDA, CDR2 SQIVND (reference sequence).

CDR3 DNA: TGTGCCAGCTCACGGCAGGGTACTGAAGCTTTCTTT. This gives the protein CASSRQGTEAFF. The genes are TRBV18 and TRBJ1-1; tentative D call: TRBD1 (5 bases). The V and J ends lost 4 bases and 5 bases respectively, with 8 bases between them. CDR1 and CDR2 from the germline V gene are KGHSH and LQKENI. The CDR3 has 12 amino acids.

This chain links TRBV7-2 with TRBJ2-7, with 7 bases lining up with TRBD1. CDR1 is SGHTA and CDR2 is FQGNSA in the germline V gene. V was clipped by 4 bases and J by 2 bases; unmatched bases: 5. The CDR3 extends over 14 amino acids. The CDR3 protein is CASSYRDSTYEQYF. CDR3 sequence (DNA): TGTGCCAGCAGCTACCGGGACAGTACCTACGAGCAGTACTTC.

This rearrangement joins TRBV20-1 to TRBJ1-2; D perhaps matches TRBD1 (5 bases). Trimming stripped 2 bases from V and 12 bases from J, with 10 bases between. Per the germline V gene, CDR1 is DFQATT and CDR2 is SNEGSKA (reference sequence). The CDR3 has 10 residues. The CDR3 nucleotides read TGCAGTGCTAGATGGACATTCCACACCTTC. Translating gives CSARWTFHTF.

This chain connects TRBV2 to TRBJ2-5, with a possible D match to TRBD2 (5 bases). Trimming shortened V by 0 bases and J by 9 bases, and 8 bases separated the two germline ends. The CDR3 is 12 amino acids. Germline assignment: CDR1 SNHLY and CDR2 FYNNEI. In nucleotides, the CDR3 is TGTGCCAGCAGTGAAGCTCTAGCCCCCCAGTACTTC. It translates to CASSEALAPQYF.

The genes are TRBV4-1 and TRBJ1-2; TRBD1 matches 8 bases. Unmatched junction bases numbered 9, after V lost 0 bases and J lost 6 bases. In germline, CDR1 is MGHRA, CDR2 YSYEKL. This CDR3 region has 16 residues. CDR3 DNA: TGCGCCAGCAGCCAAGATTCCACGCAGGACAGGGATGGCTACACCTTC. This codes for CASSQDSTQDRDGYTF.